At least ten counts were recorded for the clone carrying this T cell receptor (beta chain). The time point here: before trial treatment. The study gave donors nivolumab, ipilimumab, aspirin, low-dose cyclophosphamide and low-dose radiotherapy. This sample was taken from a study of low-dose radiotherapy and immunotherapy resistance in tumors. Looking at the study overall: Aspirin was taken orally by patients at 300 mg daily for four cycles from cycle 1 day 1.

Germline V gene data show CDR1 as LGHDT and CDR2 as YNNKEL (reference sequence). The V end was cut by 2 bases, the J end by 1 base, with 5 bases between. CDR3 length equals 13 residues. TRAV and TRBV primers primed cDNA for both TCRalpha and TCRbeta. TCR amplification used roughly 20 PCR cycles, a constant-region primer and a V-primer adapter. mRNA isolates were amplified via in vitro transcription. TCRdb ran MiXCR on the reads and lists one entry per CDR3 protein. Among approximately 70,000 distinct CDR3 sequences listed, around 29% were seen once. Sequencing was performed on PBMCs, taken before treatment. The gene calls are TRBV3-1 and TRBJ1-1; D remains ambiguous. This TCR came from a female donor with ovarian cancer. CDR3 in amino acids: CASSQKQNTEAFF. CDR3 nucleotides: TGTGCCAGCAGCCAAAAACAGAACACTGAAGCTTTCTTT.